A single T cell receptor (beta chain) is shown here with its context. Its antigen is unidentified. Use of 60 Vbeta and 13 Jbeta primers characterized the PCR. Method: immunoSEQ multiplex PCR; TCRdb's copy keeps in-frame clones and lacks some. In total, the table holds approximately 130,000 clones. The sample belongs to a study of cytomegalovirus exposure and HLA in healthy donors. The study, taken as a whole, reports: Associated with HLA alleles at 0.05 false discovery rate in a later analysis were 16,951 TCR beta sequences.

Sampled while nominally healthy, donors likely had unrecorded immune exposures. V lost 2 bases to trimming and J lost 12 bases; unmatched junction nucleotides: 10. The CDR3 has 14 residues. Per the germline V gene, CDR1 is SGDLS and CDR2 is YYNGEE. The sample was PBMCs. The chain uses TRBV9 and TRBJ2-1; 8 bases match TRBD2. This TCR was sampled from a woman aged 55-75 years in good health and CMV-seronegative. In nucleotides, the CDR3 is TGTGCCAGCAGCGTCGGTAGCGGGACCCCCCGGCAGTTCTTC. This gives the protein CASSVGSGTPRQFF.